One TCR beta chain is described in this entry. Its antigen is unidentified. The assay was immunoSEQ multiplex PCR, and TCRdb's table has in-frame clones only and misses some. The profile shows 87,000 or so clones, around 87% of them singletons. The record originates from a study of T cell responses to AZD1222 COVID-19 vaccine. For the study at large: Researchers grouped second doses given at about 4 or about 12 weeks into one pool. The study's findings and limits: The donor group comprised mostly white British people and more females; the analysis possibly underestimated clonal diversity. Recipients of two AZD1222 doses showed rising Spike-specific TCR breadth and depth. Among AZD1222 vaccinees, only 6 or 7 were seropositive at baseline.

Germline V gene data show CDR1 as SGHKS and CDR2 as YYEKEE (reference sequence). The CDR3 contains 17 residues. V was clipped by 2 bases and J by 0 bases; unmatched bases: 5. The material was peripheral blood, obtained on day 0 of AZD1222 vaccination. V usage is TRBV5-5 and J usage is TRBJ2-3, with 11 nucleotides matching TRBD1. The source is an adult in good health. The CDR3 coding sequence is TGTGCCAGCAGCTTTGCCGGGACAGGGGGTAGCACAGATACGCAGTATTTT. Protein sequence: CASSFAGTGGSTDTQYF.